This entry lists 25 T cell receptor beta chains sequenced from one sample in a study of blood T cell repertoires in COVID-19. Generated by immunoSEQ multiplex PCR, the TCRdb table keeps only in-frame clones and is missing some. The sample yields 68,000 or so clones, about 83% seen once. The sequenced sample consisted of peripheral blood. The receptors were gathered from a human donor in a cohort sampled during active COVID-19.

This clone showed up just once. The genes are TRBV6-1 and TRBJ2-7; D is possibly TRBD1 (5 bases). The ends were cut back, 0 bases at V and 4 bases at J, with 25 bases in the middle. Per germline, CDR1 MNHNS and CDR2 SASEGT. This CDR3 is built from 19 residues. The CDR3 is CASSEASAGWGTKGYEQYF. CDR3 coding DNA: TGTGCCAGCAGTGAAGCATCGGCAGGGTGGGGTACTAAGGGGTACGAGCAGTACTTC.

The chain employs TRBV5-1 and TRBJ2-7; D unclear. The V end was cut by 2 bases, the J end by 5 bases, with 14 bases between. The CDR3 has 14 amino acids. Germline V lookup: CDR1 SGHRS, CDR2 YFSETQ. The CDR3: CASSLAEPVDEQYF. The CDR3 DNA sequence: TGCGCCAGCAGCTTAGCTGAGCCCGTAGACGAGCAGTACTTC.

The sample holds a few counts of this clone. This chain connects TRBV11-2 to TRBJ2-1; TRBD1 aligns across 9 bases. Trimming at V came to 5 bases and at J to 5 bases, leaving 13 bases not matched to a gene. The CDR3 has 17 residues. Germline V gene lookup returns CDR1 SGHAT and CDR2 FQNNGV. Here the CDR3 DNA reads TGTGCCAGCAGCCAAACCCTCCCCGGGACAGGGAACAATGAGCAGTTCTTC. This translates into CASSQTLPGTGNNEQFF.

This clone was counted a single time. The rearrangement links TRBV18 to TRBJ2-1; 8 bases are a match to TRBD2. The CDR3 runs 17 residues. Unmatched junction bases numbered 8, after V lost 0 bases and J lost 4 bases. Germline V lookup: CDR1 KGHSH, CDR2 LQKENI. CDR3 in DNA: TGTGCCAGCTCACCACCGGTCGGGACTAGAGAGTACAATGAGCAGTTCTTC. Translating it yields CASSPPVGTREYNEQFF.

The V gene is TRBV10-3, the J gene TRBJ2-3, with a weak D call TRBD1 (8 bases). The V gene lost 6 bases and the J gene lost 6 bases, with 16 bases spanning the gap. This CDR3 contains 14 residues. The germline V gene has CDR1 ENHRY and CDR2 SYGVKD. CDR3 nucleotides: TGTGCCATCAGAAAGGACAGGGAGGGGGATACGCAGTATTTT. Its translation: CAIRKDREGDTQYF.

There are many counts of this clone. The J gene is TRBJ2-1, the V gene TRBV2, with D possibly TRBD2 on 5 matching bases. Germline CDR1 SNHLY, CDR2 FYNNEI. CDR3 size: 15 residues. Trimming removed 2 bases from V and 2 bases from J, with 10 bases in between. CDR3 sequence: CASSELRVAYNEQFF. The CDR3 nucleotides are TGTGCCAGCAGTGAACTGCGGGTAGCCTACAATGAGCAGTTCTTC.

The chain combines TRBV28 with TRBJ1-5; D might be TRBD1 (5 bases). The V end was cut by 6 bases, the J end by 3 bases, with 12 bases between. This CDR3 is 14 amino acids long. Germline CDR1 is MDHEN and CDR2 is SYDVKM. CDR3 in amino acids: CASSLGQLNQPQHF. Here the CDR3 DNA reads TGTGCCAGCAGCCTGGGGCAACTCAATCAGCCCCAGCATTTT.

This clone turned up a few times. CDR3 nucleotides: TGCAGCGTTGAAGGGACAGGACCCTATGGCTACACCTTC. Encoded protein: CSVEGTGPYGYTF. This chain connects TRBV29-1 to TRBJ1-2; the match to TRBD1 covers 7 bases. Germline V CDR1 and CDR2: SQVTM, ANQGSEA. The CDR3 runs to 13 residues. V lost 1 base, J lost 4 bases, and 3 bases stayed unmatched.

The chain links TRBV20-1 to TRBJ2-3, with 7 bases identical to TRBD2. Trimming took 3 bases from V and 2 from J; bases not matched to a gene: 11. Germline V gene data show CDR1 as DFQATT and CDR2 as SNEGSKA (reference sequence). The CDR3 sequence is 16 residues long. Here the CDR3 reads CSASVPSRGVTDTQYF. The CDR3 DNA reads TGCAGTGCTAGTGTCCCTAGTCGGGGGGTCACAGATACGCAGTATTTT.

V and J are TRBV14 and TRBJ2-1; D might be TRBD2 (5 bases). With 1 base removed from V and 4 bases from J, the gap between germline ends came to 17 bases. Germline values: CDR1 SGHDN, CDR2 FVKESK. The CDR3 covers 17 residues. The CDR3 region has the DNA TGTGCCAGCAGCCAAGTTCGTCCCCTAGAGCGGTACAATGAGCAGTTCTTC. It translates to CASSQVRPLERYNEQFF.

This clone appeared a single time. The chain carries TRBV28 and TRBJ1-2; D remains ambiguous. This CDR3 contains 14 residues. From germline, CDR1 is MDHEN and CDR2 SYDVKM. Trimming cost V 7 bases and J 2 bases, with 14 bases left between them. The CDR3 sequence: CASNDLGANYGYTF. The CDR3 nucleotides are TGTGCCAGCAACGACCTGGGCGCGAACTATGGCTACACCTTC.

The chain is built from TRBV18 and TRBJ2-1; TRBD1 matches at 7 bases. J gave up 7 bases and V 6 bases, and 12 bases lay outside the gene matches. This CDR3 comprises 15 residues. Looked up from germline, CDR1 is KGHSH and CDR2 is LQKENI. CDR3 sequence: CASSQQGMLLNEQFF. The CDR3 DNA follows: TGTGCCAGCTCTCAACAGGGGATGCTCCTAAATGAGCAGTTCTTC.

This chain uses TRBV9 with TRBJ2-7; D perhaps matches TRBD2 (6 bases). This CDR3 spans 13 amino acids. V was trimmed by 3 bases and J by 9 bases, leaving 16 bases between them. Looked up from germline, CDR1 is SGDLS and CDR2 is YYNGEE. The DNA for the CDR3 is TGTGCCAGCAGCGAGGGACTGGGGCGCCGGCAGTACTTC. This translates into CASSEGLGRRQYF. Complete variable domain (other parts from reference TRBV9 and TRBJ2-7): DSGVTQTPKHLITATGQRVTLRCSPRSGDLSVYWYQQSLDQGLQFLIQYYNGEERAKGNILERFSAQQFPDLHSELNLSSLELGDSALYFCASSEGLGRRQYFGPGTRLTVT.

This chain's CDR3 is CASSPGQRDTGELFF. CDR3 coding DNA: TGTGCCAGCTCACCAGGTCAGAGGGACACCGGGGAGCTGTTTTTT. The chain recombines TRBV18 with TRBJ2-2; weak D call: TRBD2 (5 bases). The CDR3 covers 15 residues. Trimming stripped 2 bases from V and 3 bases from J, with 10 bases between. Germline V gives CDR1 KGHSH, CDR2 LQKENI.

This chain joins TRBV9 and TRBJ2-2; weak D call: TRBD2 (5 bases). Germline V gene lookup returns CDR1 SGDLS and CDR2 YYNGEE. Trimming removed 0 bases at V and 5 bases at J, with 14 bases between. This CDR3 contains 16 residues. CDR3 residues: CASSVEVGVGTGELFF. In DNA, the CDR3 is TGTGCCAGCAGCGTAGAGGTGGGAGTTGGGACCGGGGAGCTGTTTTTT.

J is TRBJ1-4 and V is TRBV6-6; 8 bases are a match to TRBD1. Germline trimming cut 5 bases from V and 4 bases from J; bases unmatched to any gene: 6. The CDR3 runs to 15 residues. Germline V gene data show CDR1 as MNHNY and CDR2 as SVGAGI (reference sequence). The CDR3 reads CASSGRDRINEKLFF. The CDR3 DNA reads as TGTGCCAGCAGTGGGCGGGACAGGATTAATGAAAAACTGTTTTTT.

V usage is TRBV19 and J usage is TRBJ2-5; D possibly corresponds to TRBD1 (5 bases). The CDR3 is 15 amino acids. V was shortened by 2 bases and J by 4 bases, with 14 bases between the two germline ends. Germline CDR1 is LNHDA and CDR2 is SQIVND (reference sequence). The CDR3 loop is CASSIKQGNGETQYF. For the CDR3, the DNA is TGTGCCAGTAGTATAAAGCAGGGTAACGGAGAGACCCAGTACTTC. The complete variable domain, with remaining parts taken from reference TRBV19 and TRBJ2-5, reads DGGITQSPKYLFRKEGQNVTLSCEQNLNHDAMYWYRQDPGQGLRLIYYSQIVNDFQKGDIAEGYSVSREKKESFPLTVTSAQKNPTAFYLCASSIKQGNGETQYFGPGTRLLVL.

This clone was picked up a small number of times. The rearrangement uses TRBV6-4 and TRBJ1-5, with unresolved D. This CDR3 contains 13 residues. Trimming took 0 bases from V and 6 from J, leaving 6 bases between them. Looked up from germline, CDR1 is MRHNA and CDR2 is SNTAGT. CDR3 sequence: CASSDSSGQPQHF. The CDR3 DNA reads TGTGCCAGCAGTGACTCGAGTGGTCAGCCCCAGCATTTT.

This clone appeared a single time. The chain has TRBV6-2 or TRBV6-3 and TRBJ2-2; 14 bases match TRBD2. The CDR3 sequence is 18 residues long. CDR1 and CDR2 (germline): MNHEY, SVGEGT. After removal of 2 bases from V and 5 bases from J, the junction contained 7 bases not matched to a gene. The CDR3 spells CASSYRGLAGGWTGELFF. DNA for the CDR3: TGTGCCAGCAGTTACCGTGGACTAGCGGGAGGTTGGACCGGGGAGCTGTTTTTT.

The chain joins TRBV19 to TRBJ2-7, with 8 bases matching TRBD2. Germline CDR1 and CDR2: LNHDA and SQIVND (reference sequence). V was pared by 3 bases and J by 2 bases, with 6 bases of the junction left unmatched. This CDR3 comprises 15 residues. The CDR3 spells CASSMKTSGPYEQYF. The CDR3 region has the DNA TGTGCCAGTAGTATGAAAACTAGCGGACCCTACGAGCAGTACTTC.

In its sample, this clone was seen a few times. The chain couples TRBV4-3 to TRBJ2-1; the D gene is possibly TRBD2 (6 bases). Per the germline V gene, CDR1 is LGHNA and CDR2 is YSLEER. The V gene lost 0 bases and the J gene lost 1 base, with 19 bases spanning the gap. The CDR3 has 19 amino acids. The CDR3 DNA follows: TGCGCCAGCAGCCAAGAACCTAGCGCTAACTCGGTATCCTACAATGAGCAGTTCTTC. Translation gives CASSQEPSANSVSYNEQFF.

This clone has more than one count but fewer than ten. The rearrangement joins TRBV27 to TRBJ1-5; a weak D match, TRBD1 (6 bases). Germline lookup yields CDR1 MNHEY and CDR2 SMNVEV (reference sequence). The CDR3 has 15 residues. Trimming left V 9 bases short and J 0 bases short, with 15 bases between. CDR3 loop: CASRPGVVSNQPQHF. The CDR3 coding sequence is TGTGCCAGTCGACCAGGGGTTGTTAGCAATCAGCCCCAGCATTTT.

V is TRBV4-3 and J is TRBJ1-1; 8 bases line up with TRBD1. Germline CDR1 and CDR2: LGHNA and YSLEER. The CDR3 covers 18 residues. V was clipped by 1 base and J by 1 base; unmatched bases: 11. The CDR3, as DNA: TGCGCCAGCAGCCAAGGAGGGTACAGGGGGGCGGGGAACACTGAAGCTTTCTTT. Translation: CASSQGGYRGAGNTEAFF.

This clone showed up just a few times. This chain connects TRBV20-1 to TRBJ1-5, with TRBD1 identical over 11 bases. The CDR3 totals 10 residues. J gave up 12 bases and V 5 bases, and 0 bases lay outside the gene matches. Germline CDR1 is DFQATT and CDR2 is SNEGSKA (reference sequence). Here the CDR3 reads CSAGTGGQHF. CDR3 DNA sequence: TGCAGTGCTGGGACAGGGGGCCAGCATTTT.

The V and J genes are TRBV5-5 and TRBJ2-5; 7 bases match TRBD2. Germline V lookup: CDR1 SGHKS, CDR2 YYEKEE (reference sequence). The junction had 8 bases not matched to a gene; V was cut back by 4 bases and J by 5 bases. The CDR3 is 14 residues long. This CDR3 is CASSRRGDGETQYF. The CDR3, as DNA: TGTGCCAGCAGCCGACGGGGGGATGGTGAGACCCAGTACTTC.